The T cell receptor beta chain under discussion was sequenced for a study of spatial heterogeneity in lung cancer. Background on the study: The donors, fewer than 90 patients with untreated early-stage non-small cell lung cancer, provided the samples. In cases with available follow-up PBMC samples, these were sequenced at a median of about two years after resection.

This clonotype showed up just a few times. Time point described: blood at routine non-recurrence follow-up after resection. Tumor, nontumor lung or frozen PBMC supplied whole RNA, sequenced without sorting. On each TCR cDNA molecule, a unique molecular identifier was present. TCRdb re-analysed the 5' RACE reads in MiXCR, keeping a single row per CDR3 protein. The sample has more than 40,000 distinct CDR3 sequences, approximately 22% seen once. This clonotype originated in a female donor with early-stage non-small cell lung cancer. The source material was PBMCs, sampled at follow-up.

Written as DNA, the CDR3 is TGTGCCAGCACCCTACGAGGGAGTGGCGGGGAGCTGTTTTTT. Its protein is CASTLRGSGGELFF. The chain combines TRBV7-8 with TRBJ2-2; tentative D call: TRBD2 (5 bases). The germline V gene encodes CDR1 SGHVS and CDR2 FQNEAQ. This CDR3 contains 14 residues. Trimming pared 7 bases from V and 7 bases from J, leaving 16 bases between.